This T cell receptor (beta chain) was recovered during a study of spatial heterogeneity in lung cancer. For the study at large: Sequence detection consistently recorded a greater number of beta-chain than alpha-chain sequences.

The length of the CDR3 is 16 residues. Trimming shortened V by 0 bases and J by 3 bases, and 12 bases separated the two germline ends. This clonotype was observed at least ten times. Individual TCR cDNA molecules each bore their own unique molecular identifier. TCRdb re-called the 5' RACE reads with MiXCR, one entry per CDR3 protein. The profile shows tens of thousands of distinct CDR3 sequences, around 12% of them singletons. As for time point: sample taken at primary tumor resection. There were 75 or so donors, all of them untreated patients with early-stage non-small cell lung cancer. Unsorted tumor, nontumor lung tissue or cryopreserved PBMC supplied the whole RNA.

This sequence originates from a male donor with early-stage non-small cell lung cancer. The specimen comprised PBMCs, sampled at surgery. The chain joins TRBV12-3 or TRBV12-4 to TRBJ1-5; maybe TRBD1 (6 bases). The CDR3 is CASSLAGGHSNQPQHF. The CDR3 nucleotides are TGTGCCAGCAGTTTAGCAGGGGGACACTCCAATCAGCCCCAGCATTTT.